This T cell receptor (beta chain) was identified during a study of Graves' ophthalmopathy and Graves' hyperthyroidism. Turning to the study itself: Prior to any treatment, peripheral blood was collected at the time of initial diagnosis.

TCR beta CDR3 regions were amplified from RNA transcripts. HTBI primers primed a first-round RT-PCR, and a second-round multiplex PCR followed. MiXCR, applied by TCRdb to the multiplex PCR reads, yields one record per CDR3 protein. The profile shows about 740,000 distinct CDR3 sequences, around 40% of them singletons. Where ophthalmopathy was present, donors had moderate-to-severe activity, CAS ≥3, NOSPECS ≥4 and duration under 3 months. Other autoimmune diseases, uncontrolled infections, pregnancy or lactation ruled patients out of participation. The PBMCs had their origin in approximately 10 ml of fresh peripheral blood. This CDR3 has 15 residues. The V end lost 8 bases, the J end lost 2 bases, and 18 bases lay between the germline ends.

V gene TRBV12-3 or TRBV12-4 combines with J gene TRBJ2-5; D gene uncertain. Source material: peripheral blood. This receptor was obtained from an adult man with Graves' ophthalmopathy. The CDR3 here is CASSPNSAGQETQYF. CDR3 DNA sequence: TGTGCCAGCTCACCAAATTCGGCAGGTCAAGAGACCCAGTACTTC.